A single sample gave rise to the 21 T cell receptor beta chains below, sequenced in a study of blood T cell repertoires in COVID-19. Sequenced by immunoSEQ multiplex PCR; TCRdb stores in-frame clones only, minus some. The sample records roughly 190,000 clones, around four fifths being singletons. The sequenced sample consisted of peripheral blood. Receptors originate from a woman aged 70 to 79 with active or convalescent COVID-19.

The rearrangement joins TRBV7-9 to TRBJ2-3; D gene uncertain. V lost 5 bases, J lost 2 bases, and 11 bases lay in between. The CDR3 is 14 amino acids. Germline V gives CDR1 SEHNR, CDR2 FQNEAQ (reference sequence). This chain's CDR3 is CASSASVSTDTQYF. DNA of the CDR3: TGTGCCAGCAGCGCTAGTGTTTCCACAGATACGCAGTATTTT. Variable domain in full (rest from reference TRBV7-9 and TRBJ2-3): DTGVSQNPRHKITKRGQNVTFRCDPISEHNRLYWYRQTLGQGPEFLTYFQNEAQLEKSRLLSDRFSAERPKGSFSTLEIQRTEQGDSAMYLCASSASVSTDTQYFGPGTRLTVL.

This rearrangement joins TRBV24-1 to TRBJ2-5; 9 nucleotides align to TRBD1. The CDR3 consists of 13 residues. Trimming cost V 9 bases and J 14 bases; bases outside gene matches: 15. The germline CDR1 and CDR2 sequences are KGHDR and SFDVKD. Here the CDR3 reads CATEGTRGQGLYF. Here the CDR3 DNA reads TGTGCCACCGAAGGGACGCGGGGACAGGGTCTTTACTTC.

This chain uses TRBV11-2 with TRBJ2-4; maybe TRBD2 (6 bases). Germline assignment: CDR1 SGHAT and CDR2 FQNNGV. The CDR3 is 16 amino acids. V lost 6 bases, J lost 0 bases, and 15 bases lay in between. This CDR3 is CASSHLADGAKNIQYF. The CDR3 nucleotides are TGTGCCAGCAGTCATTTAGCGGATGGAGCCAAAAACATTCAGTACTTC.

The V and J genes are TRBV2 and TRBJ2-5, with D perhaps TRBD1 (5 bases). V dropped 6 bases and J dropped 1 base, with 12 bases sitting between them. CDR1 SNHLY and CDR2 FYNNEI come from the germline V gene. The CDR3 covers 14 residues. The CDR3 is CASRIRTLQETQYF. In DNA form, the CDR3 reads TGTGCCAGCAGGATACGGACACTCCAAGAGACCCAGTACTTC.

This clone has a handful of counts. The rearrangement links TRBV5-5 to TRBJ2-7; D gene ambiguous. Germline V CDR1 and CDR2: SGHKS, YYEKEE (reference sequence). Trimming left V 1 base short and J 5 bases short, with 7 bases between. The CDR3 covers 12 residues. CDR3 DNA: TGTGCCAGCAGCTTGCACAATCACGAGCAGTACTTC. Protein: CASSLHNHEQYF.

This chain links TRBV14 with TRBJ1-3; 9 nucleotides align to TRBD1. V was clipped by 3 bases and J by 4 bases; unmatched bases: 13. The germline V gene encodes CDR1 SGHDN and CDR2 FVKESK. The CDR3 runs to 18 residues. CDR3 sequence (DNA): TGTGCCAGCAGCCACCGCTCCGGGACAGGGATATCCGGAAACACCATATATTTT. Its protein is CASSHRSGTGISGNTIYF.

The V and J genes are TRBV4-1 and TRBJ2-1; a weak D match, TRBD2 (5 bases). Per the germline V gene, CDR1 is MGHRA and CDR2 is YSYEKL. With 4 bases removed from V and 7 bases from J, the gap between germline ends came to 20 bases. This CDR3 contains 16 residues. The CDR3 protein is CASSRLRDGRRNEQFF. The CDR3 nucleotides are TGCGCCAGCAGCCGGTTACGGGATGGGAGAAGAAATGAGCAGTTCTTC.

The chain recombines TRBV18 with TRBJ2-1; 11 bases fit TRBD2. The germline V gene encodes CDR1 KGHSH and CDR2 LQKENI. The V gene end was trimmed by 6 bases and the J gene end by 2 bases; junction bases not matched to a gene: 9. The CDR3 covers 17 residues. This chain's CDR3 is CASSPGLADLTYNEQFF. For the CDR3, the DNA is TGTGCCAGCTCCCCGGGACTAGCGGACTTGACCTACAATGAGCAGTTCTTC.

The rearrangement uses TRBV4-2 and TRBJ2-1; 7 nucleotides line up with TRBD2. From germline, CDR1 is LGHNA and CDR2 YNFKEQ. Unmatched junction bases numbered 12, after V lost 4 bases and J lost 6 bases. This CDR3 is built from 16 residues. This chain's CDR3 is CASSPRTSRGLNEQFF. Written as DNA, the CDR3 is TGTGCCAGCAGCCCGCGGACTAGTCGTGGGCTCAATGAGCAGTTCTTC.

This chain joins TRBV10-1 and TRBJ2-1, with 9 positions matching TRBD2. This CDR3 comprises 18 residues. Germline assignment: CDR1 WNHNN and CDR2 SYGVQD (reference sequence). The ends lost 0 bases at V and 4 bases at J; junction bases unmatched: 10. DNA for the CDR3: TGCGCCAGCAGTGAGTCGCTAGCCGGCGGGGGGGCGTACAATGAGCAGTTCTTC. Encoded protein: CASSESLAGGGAYNEQFF.

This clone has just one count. CDR3 nucleotide sequence: TGCGCCAGCAGCTTGGGGCTAGCGGGAACCTACAATGAGCAGTTCTTC. This codes for CASSLGLAGTYNEQFF. V usage is TRBV5-1 and J usage is TRBJ2-1; 9 bases map to TRBD2. The CDR3 extends over 16 amino acids. The germline CDR1 and CDR2 sequences are SGHRS and YFSETQ. The junction had 3 bases not matched to a gene; V was cut back by 0 bases and J by 2 bases. Full variable domain (remainder filled in from reference TRBV5-1 and TRBJ2-1): KAGVTQTPRYLIKTRGQQVTLSCSPISGHRSVSWYQQTPGQGLQFLFEYFSETQRNKGNFPGRFSGRQFSNSRSEMNVSTLELGDSALYLCASSLGLAGTYNEQFFGPGTRLTVL.

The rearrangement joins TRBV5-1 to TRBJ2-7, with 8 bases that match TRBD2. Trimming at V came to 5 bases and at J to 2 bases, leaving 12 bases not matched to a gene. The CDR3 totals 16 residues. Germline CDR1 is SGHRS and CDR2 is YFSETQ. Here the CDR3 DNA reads TGCGCCAGCAGGCCCACCGGGGGGGATATTACCTACGAGCAGTACTTC. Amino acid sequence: CASRPTGGDITYEQYF.

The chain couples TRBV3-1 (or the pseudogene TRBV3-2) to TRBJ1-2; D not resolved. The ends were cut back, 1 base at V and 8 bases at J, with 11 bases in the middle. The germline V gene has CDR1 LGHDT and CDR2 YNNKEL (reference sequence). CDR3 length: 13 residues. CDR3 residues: CASSQGSRGGYTF. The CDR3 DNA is TGTGCCAGCAGCCAAGGCTCCCGGGGAGGCTACACCTTC.

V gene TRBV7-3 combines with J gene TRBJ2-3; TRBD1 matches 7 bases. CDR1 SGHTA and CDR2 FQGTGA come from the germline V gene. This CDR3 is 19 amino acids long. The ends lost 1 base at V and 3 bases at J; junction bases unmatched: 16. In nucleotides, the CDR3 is TGTGCCAGCAGCTTAAGAGGCCAGGGGGTCTCACGCAATACAGATACGCAGTATTTT. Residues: CASSLRGQGVSRNTDTQYF.

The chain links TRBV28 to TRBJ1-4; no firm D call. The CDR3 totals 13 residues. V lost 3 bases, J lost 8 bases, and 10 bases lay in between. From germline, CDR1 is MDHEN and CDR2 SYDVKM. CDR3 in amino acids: CASSFGDLEKLFF. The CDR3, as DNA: TGTGCCAGCAGTTTCGGGGATCTAGAAAAACTGTTTTTT.

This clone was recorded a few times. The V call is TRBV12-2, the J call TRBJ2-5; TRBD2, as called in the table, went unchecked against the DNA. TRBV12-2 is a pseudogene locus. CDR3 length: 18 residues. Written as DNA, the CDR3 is TGTGCAAGTCGCTTAGCCGGTTTCAAGGGAGGGCCGGGGGAGACCCAGTACTTC. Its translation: CASRLAGFKGGPGETQYF.

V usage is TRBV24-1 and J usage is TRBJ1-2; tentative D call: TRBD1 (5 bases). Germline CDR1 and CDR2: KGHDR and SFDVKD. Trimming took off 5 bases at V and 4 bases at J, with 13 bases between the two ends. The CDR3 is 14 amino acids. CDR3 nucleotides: TGTGCCACCAGTGCGTCAGGGCGAGGCTATGGCTACACCTTC. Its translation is CATSASGRGYGYTF.

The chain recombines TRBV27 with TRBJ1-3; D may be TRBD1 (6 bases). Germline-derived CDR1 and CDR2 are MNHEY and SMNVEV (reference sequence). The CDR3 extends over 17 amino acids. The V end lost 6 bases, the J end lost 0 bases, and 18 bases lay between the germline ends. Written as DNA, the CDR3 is TGTGCCAGCAGCCGAGGGGGGGGGCCCTTCTCTGGAAACACCATATATTTT. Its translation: CASSRGGGPFSGNTIYF.

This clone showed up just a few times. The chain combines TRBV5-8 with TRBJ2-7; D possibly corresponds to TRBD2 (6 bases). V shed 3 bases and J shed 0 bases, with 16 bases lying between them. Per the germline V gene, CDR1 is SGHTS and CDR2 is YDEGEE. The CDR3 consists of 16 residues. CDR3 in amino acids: CASSWLSGGGSYEQYF. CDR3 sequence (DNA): TGTGCCAGCAGCTGGCTTAGCGGAGGAGGCTCCTACGAGCAGTACTTC.

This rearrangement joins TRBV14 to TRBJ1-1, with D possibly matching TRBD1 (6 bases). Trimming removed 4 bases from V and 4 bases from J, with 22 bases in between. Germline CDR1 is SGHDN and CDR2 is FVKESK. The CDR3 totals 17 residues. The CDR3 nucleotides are TGTGCCAGCAGCCCATGGGGGGGCCAGAAAGGGCTCACTGAAGCTTTCTTT. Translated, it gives CASSPWGGQKGLTEAFF. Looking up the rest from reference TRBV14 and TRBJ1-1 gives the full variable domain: EAGVTQFPSHSVIEKGQTVTLRCDPISGHDNLYWYRRVMGKEIKFLLHFVKESKQDESGMPNNRFLAERTGGTYSTLKVQPAELEDSGVYFCASSPWGGQKGLTEAFFGQGTRLTVV.

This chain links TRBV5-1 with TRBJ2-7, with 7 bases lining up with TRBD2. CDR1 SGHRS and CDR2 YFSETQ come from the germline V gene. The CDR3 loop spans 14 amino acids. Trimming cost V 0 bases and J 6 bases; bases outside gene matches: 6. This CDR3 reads CASSLAASGGEQYF. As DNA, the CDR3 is TGCGCCAGCAGCTTGGCCGCTAGCGGTGGCGAGCAGTACTTC. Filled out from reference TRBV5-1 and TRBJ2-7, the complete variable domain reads KAGVTQTPRYLIKTRGQQVTLSCSPISGHRSVSWYQQTPGQGLQFLFEYFSETQRNKGNFPGRFSGRQFSNSRSEMNVSTLELGDSALYLCASSLAASGGEQYFGPGTRLTVT.